A single sample gave rise to the 13 T cell receptor beta chains below, sequenced in a study of control samples from healthy donors and cancer patients. Libraries were prepared by immunoSEQ multiplex PCR; TCRdb keeps only in-frame clonotypes and omits some of them. The sample includes 75,000 to 80,000 clones, about nine tenths of them seen just once. Sequencing was performed on PBMCs. The receptor source for this set is a woman in her forties or fifties with colorectal cancer.

This clone was picked up one time. The rearrangement uses TRBV5-1 and TRBJ1-1; maybe TRBD1 (5 bases). V was shortened by 6 bases and J by 4 bases, with 19 bases between the two germline ends. CDR1 is SGHRS, CDR2 YFSETQ, per germline. This CDR3 is 15 amino acids long. CDR3 coding DNA: TGCGCCAGCACACGGGCAGACAGTCGAGGCACTGAAGCTTTCTTT. It codes for CASTRADSRGTEAFF. The full variable domain, in which reference TRBV5-1 and TRBJ1-1 provide the parts outside the CDR3, is KAGVTQTPRYLIKTRGQQVTLSCSPISGHRSVSWYQQTPGQGLQFLFEYFSETQRNKGNFPGRFSGRQFSNSRSEMNVSTLELGDSALYLCASTRADSRGTEAFFGQGTRLTVV.

The count of this clone is one. This chain joins TRBV7-2 and TRBJ1-1; TRBD1 is a possible D gene (5 bases). Looked up from germline, CDR1 is SGHTA and CDR2 is FQGNSA. The CDR3 contains 13 residues. V dropped 0 bases and J dropped 5 bases, with 7 bases sitting between them. CDR3 amino acids: CASSLAEGTEAFF. The CDR3, as DNA: TGTGCCAGCAGCTTAGCAGAGGGGACTGAAGCTTTCTTT.

Only one count was recorded for this clone. V and J are TRBV6-2 or TRBV6-3 and TRBJ2-3; 12 bases are shared with TRBD2. Germline CDR1 reads MNHEY; CDR2 reads SVGEGT. The CDR3 is 17 residues long. V was pared by 4 bases and J by 5 bases, with 10 bases of the junction left unmatched. CDR3 coding DNA: TGTGCCAGCAGTTTTGCTAGCGGGGGGGTAAGGAGAGATACGCAGTATTTT. It encodes CASSFASGGVRRDTQYF.

The genes are TRBV18 and TRBJ2-5, with unresolved D. Germline V gene sequence: CDR1 KGHSH, CDR2 LQKENI. This CDR3 region has 12 residues. V shed 4 bases and J shed 5 bases, with 8 bases lying between them. The chain's CDR3 is CASSHPLETQYF. CDR3 DNA: TGTGCCAGCTCACACCCGCTCGAGACCCAGTACTTC.

The chain joins TRBV2 to TRBJ1-4, with 12 bases matching TRBD1. The V gene end was trimmed by 5 bases and the J gene end by 4 bases; junction bases not matched to a gene: 5. The CDR3 has 16 residues. The germline V gene encodes CDR1 SNHLY and CDR2 FYNNEI. CDR3 region: CASSPGTGGLNEKLFF. CDR3 coding DNA: TGTGCCAGCAGTCCCGGGACAGGGGGCCTTAATGAAAAACTGTTTTTT.

The rearrangement uses TRBV6-4 and TRBJ2-7; 7 bases match TRBD1. Per the germline V gene, CDR1 is MRHNA and CDR2 is SNTAGT. The CDR3 is 16 residues long. J was trimmed by 0 bases and V by 7 bases; bases with no gene match: 12. Here the CDR3 reads CASTPPGQKTSYEQYV. DNA of the CDR3: TGTGCCAGCACCCCCCCGGGACAGAAGACCTCCTACGAGCAGTACGTC.

V and J are TRBV7-8 and TRBJ1-1; no clear D gene. The germline gives CDR1 SGHVS, CDR2 FQNEAQ. V was shortened by 5 bases and J by 1 base, with 11 bases between the two germline ends. The CDR3 has 14 residues. CDR3 residues: CASSPSDGNTEAFF. In DNA form, the CDR3 reads TGTGCCAGCAGCCCCTCGGACGGGAACACTGAAGCTTTCTTT.

The J gene is TRBJ1-2, the V gene TRBV7-9; D is unclear. Germline CDR1 and CDR2: SEHNR and FQNEAQ (reference sequence). The CDR3 loop spans 12 amino acids. V lost 4 bases and J lost 7, with 10 bases in between. Here the CDR3 DNA reads TGTGCCAGCAGCTCAGGCGGGGTTGGCTACACCTTC. Amino acids: CASSSGGVGYTF.

The rearrangement uses TRBV5-6 and TRBJ2-7, with 8 bases that match TRBD1. V shed 1 base and J 3 bases; nucleotides not matched to a gene: 6. From germline, CDR1 is SGHDT and CDR2 YYEEEE. This CDR3 has 15 residues. The CDR3 loop reads CASSLLQGVIYEQYV. CDR3 sequence (DNA): TGTGCCAGCAGCTTGTTACAGGGGGTGATCTACGAGCAGTACGTC.

This chain connects TRBV3-1 (or the pseudogene TRBV3-2) to TRBJ1-6; D unresolved. V shed 6 bases and J shed 0 bases, with 12 bases lying between them. The CDR3 length is 16 residues. Per germline, CDR1 LGHDT and CDR2 YNNKEL (reference sequence). The CDR3 DNA sequence: TGTGCCAGCAGGTCTGACCGGAGCTCCTATAATTCACCCCTCCACTTT. It yields the protein CASRSDRSSYNSPLHF.

The gene calls are TRBV11-1 and TRBJ2-3, with no clear D. V shed 3 bases and J shed 0 bases, with 10 bases lying between them. Germline CDR1 reads SGHAT; CDR2 reads FQDESV (reference sequence). CDR3 length: 15 residues. CDR3 in DNA: TGTGCCAGCAGCTTCGGCGGAACTAGCACAGATACGCAGTATTTT. Translated: CASSFGGTSTDTQYF.

V is TRBV2 and J is TRBJ1-6; a weak D match, TRBD1 (6 bases). The CDR3 loop spans 16 amino acids. The V gene's germline CDR1 is SNHLY and CDR2 FYNNEI. The V gene lost 6 bases and the J gene lost 7 bases, with 19 bases spanning the gap. DNA for the CDR3: TGTGCCAGCAGCGAGAACAGGGTAGGCTTCAATTCACCCCTCCACTTT. Protein product: CASSENRVGFNSPLHF.

The V gene is TRBV19, the J gene TRBJ2-5; possible D gene TRBD2, 6 bases. Germline V gene data show CDR1 as LNHDA and CDR2 as SQIVND (reference sequence). This CDR3 spans 13 amino acids. Between the trimmed V and J ends, which lost 5 bases and 5 bases, there was a span of 12 bases. The CDR3: CASSETRGETQYF. The CDR3 DNA reads as TGTGCCAGTAGTGAGACTAGAGGCGAGACCCAGTACTTC.